Described below is a single T cell receptor (beta chain) sequence and its context. The clone's antigen remains unknown. Within one base of it there is no much larger clone, and no base qualities were kept. All donors were healthy Caucasians. The researchers also sequenced three unrelated adults who were not twins: a male aged 18 to 30, a male aged 50 to 59, and a female aged 50 to 59. Miltenyi CD45RO+ enrichment and human naive T-cell isolation kits were used to isolate memory (CD45RO+) and naive T cells from PBMC. Reading the germline V gene (reference sequence) gives CDR1 PRHDT and CDR2 FYEKMQ. V ends up 3 bases short and J 10 bases short, with an unmatched junction base count of 6. Inclusive of the bounding cysteine and phenylalanine, the CDR3 is 13 residues long. Only the CDR3 portion is preserved as DNA: 39 bases, with reading frame beginning at the first base. These data come from a study of identical twins (dated by TCRdb to about 2016). Context from the whole study: To test whether fetal clonotypes persist, this study deep-sequenced TCR alpha and beta repertoires from monozygotic twins, from unrelated adults of various ages, and from cord blood. To rule out contamination, replicate twin experiments were performed at different times with different library preparation protocols. Beyond this particular receptor, the publication reports: In beta out-of-frame sequences, excess twin sharing was weaker, because having fewer shared sequences lowered the signal-to-noise ratio. Abundant cord blood beta clonotypes had fewer insertions, young adult naive repertoires showed a similar but weaker trend, and memory repertoires showed no such trend. Out-of-frame TCR alpha sharing in monozygotic twins was systematically underestimated by recombination models, whereas sharing between unrelated individuals was in agreement with the recombination models. Zero-insertion analyses could be partly confounded by invariant T cells such as MAIT and iNKT, although diverse VJ usage argued against such confounding for most clonotypes. Conclusions relied on cross-sectional statistical analysis, since the same donors could not be followed over many years. Out-of-frame TCR alpha sequences shared between twins showed an excess of low generation-probability sequences compared with coincidental sharing between unrelated individuals.

Libraries came from 5' RACE. The reads were generated on an Illumina HiSeq 2000. Template switching introduced a universal primer binding site; the final cDNA contained a unique molecular identifier, enabling accurate counting of TCR cDNA molecules. First-strand cDNA for TCR alpha and beta chains was synthesized from specific primers in the conserved constant-segment region. Each cDNA library was double barcoded, with a SMART-Mk sample barcode plus Illumina barcodes, to control for contamination. TruSeq adapter sequences and Illumina sample barcodes were added in two successive PCR steps. The TCR alpha and beta cDNA libraries were sequenced on the Illumina HiSeq platform using custom primers. The paper's data handling went like this. MiGEC processed the raw reads to extract unique molecular identifiers, while MiXCR was used to determine the CDR3 positions. Recombination models were inferred per individual with the repgenHMM and IGoR tools using an EM algorithm. Shared clonotype analysis was performed with the tcR package in R, normalizing sharing by the product of cloneset sizes. To study raw recombination free of thymic and clonal selection effects, out-of-frame nonproductive sequences were analyzed. TCRdb passed the public sequencing reads through fastp at Q25 and MiXCR, retaining productive beta sequences. Every CDR3 protein is listed once, alongside the most common genes and DNA of its rows. The V and J calls come from TCRdb's annotation, not from the publication. For this sample there are about 340,000 distinct CDR3 sequences; 9% to 10% appear just once. The biggest ten clones account for around 8.6% of the sample.

This sequence originates from a woman aged 45-60 years in good health. Material: naive T cells sorted from blood. Explained via the paper, the cell subset or site label denotes: cells isolated with a human naive T-cell isolation kit. The rearrangement combines TRBV13 with TRBJ2-1; 7 of the junction bases match TRBD1. The nucleotides read TGTGCCAGCAGCTTGCGAGGGGGCGACGAGCAGTTCTTC. Its protein product is CASSLRGGDEQFF.